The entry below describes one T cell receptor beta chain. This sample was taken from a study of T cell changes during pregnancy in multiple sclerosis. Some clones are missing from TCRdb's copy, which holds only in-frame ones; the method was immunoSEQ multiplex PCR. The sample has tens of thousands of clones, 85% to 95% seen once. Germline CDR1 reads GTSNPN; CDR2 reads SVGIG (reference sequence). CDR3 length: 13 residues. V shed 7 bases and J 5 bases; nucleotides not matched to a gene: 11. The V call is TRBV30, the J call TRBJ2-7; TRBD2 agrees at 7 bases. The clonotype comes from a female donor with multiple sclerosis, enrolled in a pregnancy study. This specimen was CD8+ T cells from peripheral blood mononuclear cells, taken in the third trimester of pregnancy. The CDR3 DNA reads TGTGCCTTGGGACTACTCGCATCCCACGAGCAGTACTTC. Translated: CALGLLASHEQYF. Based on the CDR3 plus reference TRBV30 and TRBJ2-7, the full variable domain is SQTIHQWPATLVQPVGSPLSLECTVEGTSNPNLYWYRQAAGRGLQLLFYSVGIGQISSEVPQNLSASRPQDRQFILSSKKLLLSDSGFYLCALGLLASHEQYFGPGTRLTVT.